This T cell receptor beta chain comes out of a study of OX40 agonist ivuxolimab in advanced cancers. Study outcomes and limitations: More expanded clones were seen, on average, in CD8+ T cells than in CD4+. There was clonal expansion of CD4+ and CD8+ blood T cells by week 6 at 0.1 to 3.0 mg/kg. Those patients achieving a partial response at 0.1-3.0 mg/kg showed among the lowest clonal expansion.

TCRdb's table, derived via immunoSEQ multiplex PCR, lists solely in-frame clones and lacks some. The profile shows around 56,000 clones, around nine tenths of them singletons. Trimming removed 5 bases at V and 0 bases at J, with 11 bases between. Germline CDR1 and CDR2: MNHEY and SMNVEV (reference sequence). The CDR3 extends over 14 amino acids. About this clone: Its antigen remains unidentified.

Sampling times: baseline, cycle 4 day 1, cycle 7 day 1. The TCR sequence derives from an adult with an advanced solid tumor such as melanoma, head and neck, liver or kidney cancer. The chain recombines TRBV27 with TRBJ2-7, with a weak D call TRBD1 (6 bases). The sample in question was CD4+ or CD8+ T cells sorted from blood, obtained in a trial of the OX40 agonist ivuxolimab. In nucleotides, the CDR3 is TGTGCCAGCAGTGTGAGCAGGGGCTCCTACGAGCAGTACTTC. Protein: CASSVSRGSYEQYF.